This T cell receptor beta chain was captured in a study of shared clonotypes between healthy human individuals. On the study more broadly: Donors consisted of a couple of women and a few men between 18 and 49.

Here immunoSEQ multiplex PCR was the method, and the copy in TCRdb shows in-frame clones only, minus some. The table has 550,000 to 800,000 clones, less than 85% seen once. The source of this sequence is a woman in her twenties or thirties in good health. The sequenced sample was memory CD4+ T cells sorted from blood. Noted subset: CD45RA-negative fraction.

The CDR3 region is CASSPRGRGSVYEQYF. The CDR3 DNA reads as TGTGCCAGCAGTCCAAGGGGGCGCGGGAGTGTCTACGAGCAGTACTTC. The rearrangement uses TRBV28 and TRBJ2-7, with D perhaps matching TRBD1 or TRBD2 (7 bases each). The CDR3 covers 16 residues. CDR1 is MDHEN, CDR2 SYDVKM, per germline. The V and J ends lost 5 bases and 3 bases respectively, with 20 bases between them.